One and the same sample provided the 25 T cell receptor beta chains below, sequenced in a study of cytotoxic CD8 clonotypes in ibrutinib-treated CLL. Sequenced by immunoSEQ multiplex PCR; TCRdb stores in-frame clones only, minus some. In the table there are just over 45,000 clones, 69% of which are singletons. This sample comprised PBMCs, obtained after 12 months of ibrutinib treatment. These receptors were collected from a human donor with chronic lymphocytic leukemia.

Here the CDR3 reads CASSLGGVSYNEQFF. The DNA for the CDR3 is TGTGCCAGCAGCTTGGGGGGTGTGTCCTACAATGAGCAGTTCTTC. V gene TRBV5-6 combines with J gene TRBJ2-1; D gene unclear. V dropped 0 bases and J dropped 1 base, with 8 bases sitting between them. The length of the CDR3 is 15 residues. Germline V lookup: CDR1 SGHDT, CDR2 YYEEEE.

This clone was detected a few times. The V call is TRBV7-9, the J call TRBJ1-2; D is undetermined. Germline CDR1 SEHNR, CDR2 FQNEAQ (reference sequence). CDR3 length: 10 amino acids. V was pared by 2 bases and J by 7 bases, with 2 bases between. The CDR3 DNA is TGTGCCAGCAGCTTATCTGGCTACACCTTC. It yields the protein CASSLSGYTF. Using reference TRBV7-9 and TRBJ1-2 for the parts outside the CDR3, the full variable domain is DTGVSQNPRHKITKRGQNVTFRCDPISEHNRLYWYRQTLGQGPEFLTYFQNEAQLEKSRLLSDRFSAERPKGSFSTLEIQRTEQGDSAMYLCASSLSGYTFGSGTRLTVV.

The chain employs TRBV18 and TRBJ2-3; possibly TRBD2 for D (7 bases). V lost 6 bases, J lost 4 bases, and 17 bases lay in between. The CDR3 consists of 15 residues. CDR1 KGHSH and CDR2 LQKENI come from the germline V gene. The CDR3 nucleotides are TGTGCCAGCTCTCCTACGGGGGGCGCATCAGATACGCAGTATTTT. This encodes CASSPTGGASDTQYF.

The chain joins TRBV5-4 to TRBJ1-1, with D possibly TRBD1 on 5 matching bases. The V gene's germline CDR1 is SGHNT and CDR2 YYREEE (reference sequence). CDR3 length equals 11 residues. Trimming shortened V by 5 bases and J by 8 bases, and 10 bases separated the two germline ends. The DNA of the CDR3 is TGTGCCAGCAGTTTGAGGGGCGAAGCTTTCTTT. It encodes CASSLRGEAFF. Full variable domain (remainder filled in from reference TRBV5-4 and TRBJ1-1): ETGVTQSPTHLIKTRGQQVTLRCSSQSGHNTVSWYQQALGQGPQFIFQYYREEENGRGNFPPRFSGLQFPNYSSELNVNALELDDSALYLCASSLRGEAFFGQGTRLTVV.

This clone was found a few times. The rearrangement uses TRBV2 and TRBJ1-5; D is unresolved. Trimming removed 6 bases from V and 1 base from J, with 13 bases in between. CDR1 and CDR2 (germline): SNHLY, FYNNEI. The CDR3 has 15 amino acids. The CDR3 DNA reads TGTGCCAGCAGCCGGGAGGCTGGAAGCAATCAGCCCCAGCATTTT. Its translation is CASSREAGSNQPQHF.

This clone came up once. The V and J genes are TRBV6-5 and TRBJ1-3; no reliable D call. V lost 6 bases and J 10 bases, leaving 13 bases between the germline ends. Germline CDR1 is MNHEY and CDR2 is SVGAGI. This CDR3 is built from 12 residues. CDR3 nucleotides: TGTGCCAGCAGCCTCAGTGGTGGGACCATATATTTT. Translated: CASSLSGGTIYF.

J is TRBJ2-2 and V is TRBV9; D may be TRBD1 or TRBD2 (5 bases each). Germline loops: CDR1 SGDLS, CDR2 YYNGEE. The CDR3 consists of 17 residues. V lost 4 bases to trimming and J lost 0 bases, with 16 bases between them. The DNA for the CDR3 is TGTGCCAGCAGCCCCCTATTTGGGGGACCGAACACCGGGGAGCTGTTTTTT. Its protein is CASSPLFGGPNTGELFF.

This clone has a handful of counts. The chain links TRBV4-1 to TRBJ1-5; D is undetermined. Germline CDR1 MGHRA, CDR2 YSYEKL. The CDR3 runs 15 residues. With 3 bases removed from V and 1 base from J, the gap between germline ends came to 10 bases. CDR3 region: CASSQDGMSNQPQHF. The DNA of the CDR3 is TGCGCCAGCAGCCAGGATGGGATGAGCAATCAGCCCCAGCATTTT.

In DNA form, the CDR3 reads TGCGCCAGCAGCTTGGATGGGACTAATTACGAGCAGTACTTC. Translating it yields CASSLDGTNYEQYF. This chain joins TRBV5-1 and TRBJ2-7; TRBD2 matches at 7 bases. There are 14 residues in the CDR3. From germline, CDR1 is SGHRS and CDR2 YFSETQ. Trimming at V came to 0 bases and at J to 4 bases, leaving 4 bases not matched to a gene.

This sequence joins TRBV11-2 and TRBJ2-7, with 9 bases that match TRBD1. V was clipped by 5 bases and J by 2 bases; unmatched bases: 7. CDR1 is SGHAT, CDR2 FQNNGV, per germline. The CDR3 loop spans 15 amino acids. This chain's CDR3 is CASSTLGQGAYEQYF. Written as DNA, the CDR3 is TGTGCCAGCAGCACCCTGGGACAGGGCGCCTACGAGCAGTACTTC.

The V call is TRBV5-4, the J call TRBJ2-1; D gene unclear. V lost 5 bases and J 6 bases, leaving 9 bases between the germline ends. The CDR3 is 12 residues long. The germline V gene has CDR1 SGHNT and CDR2 YYREEE (reference sequence). CDR3 coding DNA: TGTGCCAGCAGTCCGAAGGGCAATGAGCAGTTCTTC. Protein product: CASSPKGNEQFF. The entire variable domain, with the rest obtained from reference TRBV5-4 and TRBJ2-1, is as follows: ETGVTQSPTHLIKTRGQQVTLRCSSQSGHNTVSWYQQALGQGPQFIFQYYREEENGRGNFPPRFSGLQFPNYSSELNVNALELDDSALYLCASSPKGNEQFFGPGTRLTVL.

This clone has just a few counts. The chain combines TRBV19 with TRBJ1-5; 9 bases are shared with TRBD1. Trimming removed 7 bases from V and 10 bases from J; junction bases left unmatched: 14. Germline V gene lookup returns CDR1 LNHDA and CDR2 SQIVND (reference sequence). The CDR3 has 15 amino acids. The CDR3 DNA reads TGTGCCAGTACCCACCGGGACAGGGAAATGATACCCCAGCATTTT. Translated: CASTHRDREMIPQHF.

The genes are TRBV13 and TRBJ1-4; D is perhaps TRBD1 (6 bases). Germline loops: CDR1 PRHDT, CDR2 FYEKMQ (reference sequence). CDR3 length: 14 residues. Trimming removed 5 bases at V and 8 bases at J, with 15 bases between. Here the CDR3 reads CASSRGGRGEKLFF. The DNA for the CDR3 is TGTGCCAGCAGCCGCGGGGGCCGGGGAGAAAAACTGTTTTTT.

The V and J genes are TRBV7-2 and TRBJ1-1; D not resolved. This CDR3 contains 15 residues. Deletions cut 1 base from V and 4 bases from J, with 13 bases between. The V gene's germline CDR1 is SGHTA and CDR2 FQGNSA. CDR3 DNA: TGTGCCAGCAGCTTAGATGGCAGCGAAGGCACTGAAGCTTTCTTT. Translated: CASSLDGSEGTEAFF.

The rearrangement joins TRBV7-3 to TRBJ2-3, with D possibly being TRBD2 (6 bases). Germline CDR1 reads SGHTA; CDR2 reads FQGTGA. Trimming stripped 2 bases from V and 1 base from J, with 7 bases between. CDR3 length equals 14 residues. CDR3 in DNA: TGTGCCAGCAGCTTATTAGCGGGCACAGATACGCAGTATTTT. It encodes CASSLLAGTDTQYF. Full variable domain (missing parts from reference TRBV7-3 and TRBJ2-3): GAGVSQTPSNKVTEKGKYVELRCDPISGHTALYWYRQSLGQGPEFLIYFQGTGAADDSGLPNDRFFAVRPEGSVSTLKIQRTERGDSAVYLCASSLLAGTDTQYFGPGTRLTVL.

The chain is built from TRBV6-1 and TRBJ1-1, with D perhaps matching TRBD1 (5 bases). CDR1 and CDR2 (germline): MNHNS, SASEGT. This CDR3 is built from 13 residues. Trimming pared 0 bases from V and 5 bases from J, leaving 7 bases between. The chain's CDR3 is CASSEARGTEAFF. CDR3 nucleotide sequence: TGTGCCAGCAGTGAAGCGCGGGGGACTGAAGCTTTCTTT.

This clone turned up a few times. V gene TRBV11-1 combines with J gene TRBJ1-1, with D hard to call. V was cut by 0 bases and J by 10 bases, with 12 bases left in between. This CDR3 has 13 residues. The germline CDR1 and CDR2 sequences are SGHAT and FQDESV (reference sequence). The CDR3 coding sequence is TGTGCCAGCAGCTTAGCGGCGGGCGGAAGAGCTTTCTTT. Protein product: CASSLAAGGRAFF.

This sequence joins TRBV6-5 and TRBJ1-2; TRBD1 is a possible D gene (5 bases). CDR3 length equals 13 residues. Germline V gives CDR1 MNHEY, CDR2 SVGAGI. V gave up 4 bases and J gave up 8 bases, with 14 bases separating them. The CDR3 sequence: CASSLVGGGGYTF. The CDR3 region has the DNA TGTGCCAGCAGTTTAGTGGGGGGAGGGGGCTACACCTTC.

The genes are TRBV11-2 and TRBJ2-5; 8 bases are shared with TRBD2. The CDR3 loop spans 15 amino acids. CDR1 is SGHAT, CDR2 FQNNGV, per germline. V was clipped by 1 base and J by 4 bases; unmatched bases: 5. The chain's CDR3 is CASSLGVGTRETQYF. The CDR3 DNA sequence: TGTGCCAGCAGCTTAGGGGTCGGGACTAGAGAGACCCAGTACTTC.

This clone was counted only a few times. The chain has TRBV18 and TRBJ1-5; D is perhaps TRBD1 (6 bases). This CDR3 comprises 19 residues. The germline V gene has CDR1 KGHSH and CDR2 LQKENI. Trimming pared 2 bases from V and 5 bases from J, leaving 25 bases between. Here the CDR3 DNA reads TGTGCCAGCTCACCAGTACAGGGAGTCGGGGTTGGGGTTGATCAGCCCCAGCATTTT. Residues: CASSPVQGVGVGVDQPQHF.

This chain uses TRBV5-1 with TRBJ2-2, with 11 bases aligning to TRBD2. This CDR3 is built from 16 residues. Germline-derived CDR1 and CDR2 are SGHRS and YFSETQ. The ends lost 7 bases at V and 2 bases at J; junction bases unmatched: 7. The CDR3 region is CASLPLAGDNTGELFF. Written as DNA, the CDR3 is TGCGCCAGCCTCCCACTAGCGGGGGACAACACCGGGGAGCTGTTTTTT.

The genes are TRBV27 and TRBJ1-6; unclear D gene. Germline CDR1 and CDR2: MNHEY and SMNVEV (reference sequence). The CDR3 runs to 13 residues. Trimming took off 5 bases at V and 6 bases at J, with 8 bases between the two ends. CDR3 sequence: CASSIWPNSPLHF. CDR3 nucleotide sequence: TGTGCCAGCAGTATCTGGCCTAATTCACCCCTCCACTTT.

V is TRBV6-4 and J is TRBJ1-1; TRBD1 aligns across 8 bases. CDR1 is MRHNA, CDR2 SNTAGT, per germline. J lost 5 bases, V lost 0 bases, and 8 bases had no gene match. The CDR3 contains 16 residues. This chain's CDR3 is CASSDSPTGEGTEAFF. CDR3 in DNA: TGTGCCAGCAGTGACTCCCCGACAGGGGAAGGGACTGAAGCTTTCTTT.

CDR3 DNA sequence: TGTGCCAGCAGCTTAGGGACAAAACAAGAGACCCAGTACTTC. Protein product: CASSLGTKQETQYF. The chain carries TRBV7-8 and TRBJ2-5, with D perhaps TRBD1 (5 bases). The germline CDR1 and CDR2 sequences are SGHVS and FQNEAQ. V shed 1 base and J shed 2 bases, with 8 bases lying between them. There are 14 residues in the CDR3.

This clone occurred a few times. This chain uses TRBV11-2 with TRBJ2-1; D call uncertain. Germline CDR1 SGHAT, CDR2 FQNNGV. This CDR3 has 15 residues. V lost 2 bases to trimming and J lost 4 bases, with 12 bases between them. The CDR3 DNA sequence: TGTGCCAGCAGCTTATCAACGACTGATTACAATGAGCAGTTCTTC. Amino acid sequence: CASSLSTTDYNEQFF.